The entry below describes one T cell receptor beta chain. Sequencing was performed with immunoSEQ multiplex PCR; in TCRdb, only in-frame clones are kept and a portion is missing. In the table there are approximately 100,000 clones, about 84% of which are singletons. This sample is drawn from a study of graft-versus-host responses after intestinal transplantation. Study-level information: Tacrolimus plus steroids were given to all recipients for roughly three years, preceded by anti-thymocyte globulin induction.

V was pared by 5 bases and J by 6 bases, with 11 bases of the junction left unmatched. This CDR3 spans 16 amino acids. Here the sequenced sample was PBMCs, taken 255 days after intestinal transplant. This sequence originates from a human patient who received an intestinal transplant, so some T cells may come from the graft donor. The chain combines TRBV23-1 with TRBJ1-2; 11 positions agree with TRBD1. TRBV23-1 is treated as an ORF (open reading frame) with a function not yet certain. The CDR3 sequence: CASSKKPGQGEDGYTF. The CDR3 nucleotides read TGCGCCAGCAGTAAAAAGCCGGGACAGGGGGAGGATGGCTACACCTTC.